This entry lists 32 T cell receptor beta chains sequenced from one sample in a study of PD-1 blockade in classical Hodgkin lymphoma. Time point: newly diagnosed, previously untreated cHL patient sample. The data were produced by immunoSEQ multiplex PCR, yet TCRdb's version contains in-frame clones alone and is incomplete. The sample lists 30,000 to 35,000 clones, under 95% seen once, with about 2.3% in the top ten. Sequences were obtained from peripheral blood mononuclear cells (PBMCs). Receptors originate from a human donor with classical Hodgkin lymphoma.

J is TRBJ2-5 and V is TRBV19; tentatively, D is TRBD1 or TRBD2 (5 bases each). Trimming shortened V by 2 bases and J by 5 bases, and 12 bases separated the two germline ends. Germline-derived CDR1 and CDR2 are LNHDA and SQIVND (reference sequence). This CDR3 region has 14 residues. CDR3 nucleotides: TGTGCCAGTAGTATATTGCCAGGGAGCGAGACCCAGTACTTC. It is translated as CASSILPGSETQYF.

The chain has TRBV27 and TRBJ2-7; TRBD2 is a possible D gene (6 bases). Trimming cost V 5 bases and J 2 bases, with 16 bases left between them. This CDR3 contains 15 residues. Germline lookup yields CDR1 MNHEY and CDR2 SMNVEV (reference sequence). The CDR3 loop is CASSPSEGRTYEQYF. For the CDR3, the DNA is TGTGCCAGCAGTCCCTCGGAGGGGAGGACCTACGAGCAGTACTTC.

This chain connects TRBV5-1 to TRBJ2-1; D gene unclear. CDR3 length: 16 residues. Trimming removed 0 bases from V and 0 bases from J, with 10 bases in between. The germline gives CDR1 SGHRS, CDR2 YFSETQ. For the CDR3, the DNA is TGCGCCAGCAGCTTGGCTTCCCCGAGCTCCTACAATGAGCAGTTCTTC. It specifies CASSLASPSSYNEQFF.

CDR3 coding DNA: TGTGCCATCAGTGACCTTACTAGCGGCCGGGTGGACGAGCAGTACTTC. It translates to CAISDLTSGRVDEQYF. The V call is TRBV10-3, the J call TRBJ2-7, with TRBD2 matching 8 bases. The germline CDR1 and CDR2 sequences are ENHRY and SYGVKD. J was trimmed by 5 bases and V by 3 bases; bases with no gene match: 12. The CDR3 has 16 residues.

V is TRBV14 and J is TRBJ2-3; D is undetermined. Germline V gene data show CDR1 as SGHDN and CDR2 as FVKESK. The V and J ends lost 2 bases and 6 bases respectively, with 9 bases between them. The CDR3 extends over 13 amino acids. CDR3 nucleotide sequence: TGTGCCAGCAGCCAATCGCGGCGGGATACGCAGTATTTT. Residues: CASSQSRRDTQYF. The full variable domain, in which reference TRBV14 and TRBJ2-3 provide the parts outside the CDR3, is EAGVTQFPSHSVIEKGQTVTLRCDPISGHDNLYWYRRVMGKEIKFLLHFVKESKQDESGMPNNRFLAERTGGTYSTLKVQPAELEDSGVYFCASSQSRRDTQYFGPGTRLTVL.

The rearrangement joins TRBV27 to TRBJ1-2, with D unclear. Trimming left V 2 bases short and J 8 bases short, with 21 bases between. The germline CDR1 and CDR2 sequences are MNHEY and SMNVEV (reference sequence). The CDR3 is 16 amino acids. CDR3 loop: CASSLDSIGPPRGYTF. The CDR3 DNA sequence: TGTGCCAGCAGTTTAGATTCCATCGGGCCCCCGCGGGGCTACACCTTC.

CDR3: CASSLGETGNTIYF. The CDR3 bases are TGCGCCAGCAGCCTAGGGGAAACTGGAAACACCATATATTTT. This chain connects TRBV4-1 to TRBJ1-3; TRBD1 is a possible D gene (5 bases). CDR1 and CDR2 from the germline V gene are MGHRA and YSYEKL. Trimming stripped 4 bases from V and 2 bases from J, with 9 bases between. The CDR3 contains 14 residues.

This chain links TRBV27 with TRBJ2-5, with D tentatively TRBD1 (6 bases). Germline V gives CDR1 MNHEY, CDR2 SMNVEV (reference sequence). The CDR3 extends over 14 amino acids. Trimming pared 4 bases from V and 4 bases from J, leaving 13 bases between. The DNA for the CDR3 is TGTGCCAGCAGTTCAGGGACACTAGTAGAGACCCAGTACTTC. Amino acids: CASSSGTLVETQYF.

J is TRBJ2-2 and V is TRBV4-2; no clear D gene. The germline V gene encodes CDR1 LGHNA and CDR2 YNFKEQ. The CDR3 extends over 12 amino acids. The ends were cut back, 4 bases at V and 8 bases at J, with 8 bases in the middle. The CDR3 loop is CASSPQKGELFF. The DNA for the CDR3 is TGTGCCAGCAGCCCCCAGAAAGGGGAGCTGTTTTTT.

V and J are TRBV7-9 and TRBJ1-6; D ambiguous. V lost 6 bases and J 10 bases, leaving 16 bases between the germline ends. The germline CDR1 and CDR2 sequences are SEHNR and FQNEAQ (reference sequence). The CDR3 length is 14 residues. CDR3 DNA sequence: TGTGCCAGCAGTTCCGGCACGATCACCTCACCCCTCCACTTT. This codes for CASSSGTITSPLHF. Looking up the rest from reference TRBV7-9 and TRBJ1-6 gives the full variable domain: DTGVSQNPRHKITKRGQNVTFRCDPISEHNRLYWYRQTLGQGPEFLTYFQNEAQLEKSRLLSDRFSAERPKGSFSTLEIQRTEQGDSAMYLCASSSGTITSPLHFGNGTRLTVT.

This chain connects TRBV5-5 to TRBJ2-7, with no clear D. The CDR3 runs to 14 residues. V lost 0 bases and J 2 bases, leaving 9 bases between the germline ends. Germline CDR1 is SGHKS and CDR2 is YYEKEE (reference sequence). The CDR3 here is CASSLGHRTYEQYF. The CDR3, as DNA: TGTGCCAGCAGCTTGGGTCACAGAACCTACGAGCAGTACTTC.

The chain is built from TRBV27 and TRBJ1-5, with a weak D call TRBD1 (5 bases). Looked up from germline, CDR1 is MNHEY and CDR2 is SMNVEV (reference sequence). V was cut by 5 bases and J by 0 bases, with 8 bases left in between. CDR3 length: 14 residues. DNA for the CDR3: TGTGCCAGCAGTCCAGGGCATAGCAATCAGCCCCAGCATTTT. It specifies CASSPGHSNQPQHF.

The J gene is TRBJ1-2, the V gene TRBV18; perhaps TRBD1 as D (5 bases). The V gene's germline CDR1 is KGHSH and CDR2 LQKENI. The V gene lost 6 bases and the J gene lost 6 bases, with 14 bases spanning the gap. The CDR3 is 13 residues long. CDR3 region: CASSLAGGDGYTF. Here the CDR3 DNA reads TGTGCCAGCTCCCTCGCTGGGGGGGATGGCTACACCTTC.

The gene calls are TRBV6-1 and TRBJ2-7; 7 bases fit TRBD2. Losses at the gene ends were 2 bases for V and 6 bases for J; bases not matched to a gene: 10. Germline V gene lookup returns CDR1 MNHNS and CDR2 SASEGT. This CDR3 is 15 amino acids long. Here the CDR3 DNA reads TGTGCCAGCAGTGAACTCTGGGGGGGAGCCTCCGAGCAGTACTTC. Encoded protein: CASSELWGGASEQYF.

V gene TRBV6-1 combines with J gene TRBJ2-7, with a weak D call TRBD1 (5 bases). The germline V gene has CDR1 MNHNS and CDR2 SASEGT. The CDR3 length is 14 residues. The ends were cut back, 7 bases at V and 3 bases at J, with 16 bases in the middle. The CDR3 nucleotides are TGTGCCAGCAATCAGGGTTTCACATACTACGAGCAGTACTTC. Protein: CASNQGFTYYEQYF.

V is TRBV4-3 and J is TRBJ2-3, with D possibly matching TRBD1 (6 bases). The germline V and J ends were trimmed by 3 bases and 4 bases, with 23 bases remaining between them. This CDR3 contains 18 residues. CDR1 and CDR2 from the germline V gene are LGHNA and YSLEER. The CDR3 sequence is CASSHSSARDTPSDTQYF. CDR3 coding DNA: TGCGCCAGCAGCCATTCCTCGGCGAGGGACACCCCATCAGATACGCAGTATTTT.

This chain connects TRBV30 to TRBJ1-5; D is unresolved. CDR1 and CDR2 from the germline V gene are GTSNPN and SVGIG (reference sequence). CDR3 length equals 13 residues. Trimming pared 0 bases from V and 3 bases from J, leaving 6 bases between. The CDR3 bases are TGTGCCTGGAGTGTCAAAGCCAATCAGCCCCAGCATTTT. Translating gives CAWSVKANQPQHF.

The chain is built from TRBV4-2 and TRBJ1-3; D is undetermined. Per germline, CDR1 LGHNA and CDR2 YNFKEQ. The CDR3 totals 17 residues. Trimming shortened V by 1 base and J by 1 base, and 14 bases separated the two germline ends. The CDR3 protein is CASSQVLVGRSGNTIYF. The CDR3 region has the DNA TGTGCCAGCAGCCAAGTGTTGGTTGGCCGGTCTGGAAACACCATATATTTT.

This clone is a singleton in its sample. The V gene is TRBV7-8, the J gene TRBJ2-5, with 7 bases lining up with TRBD2. The CDR3 contains 15 residues. CDR1 and CDR2 (germline): SGHVS, FQNEAQ. J was trimmed by 6 bases and V by 0 bases; bases with no gene match: 7. The CDR3 region has the DNA TGTGCCAGCAGCTTAGCAAGCGGGGCTTGGAAGACCCAGTACTTC. It encodes CASSLASGAWKTQYF.

V and J are TRBV16 and TRBJ2-3, with TRBD1 identical over 9 bases. CDR1 and CDR2 from the germline V gene are KGHSY and FQNENV. The ends lost 0 bases at V and 3 bases at J; junction bases unmatched: 7. CDR3 length equals 17 residues. The CDR3 coding sequence is TGTGCCAGCAGCCAATCGAGAACAGGGGGCCTAACAGATACGCAGTATTTT. This codes for CASSQSRTGGLTDTQYF.

The rearrangement uses TRBV2 and TRBJ2-1; TRBD2 is a possible D gene (5 bases). Germline CDR1 reads SNHLY; CDR2 reads FYNNEI. Trimming removed 4 bases at V and 9 bases at J, with 16 bases between. The CDR3 extends over 14 amino acids. DNA for the CDR3: TGTGCCAGCAGTGGGAGTACTAGGCTCAGTGAGCAGTTCTTC. Translated, it gives CASSGSTRLSEQFF.

This clone occurred a few times. The chain carries TRBV18 and TRBJ1-2; a possible D gene is TRBD1 (6 bases). Trimming removed 3 bases from V and 4 bases from J, with 6 bases in between. CDR1 is KGHSH and CDR2 is LQKENI in the germline V gene. The CDR3 is 12 residues long. The DNA of the CDR3 is TGTGCCAGCTCACCGGACAGCTATGGCTACACCTTC. This translates into CASSPDSYGYTF.

J is TRBJ2-2 and V is TRBV5-6, with 9 bases lining up with TRBD1. The CDR3 spans 18 residues. Unmatched junction bases numbered 14, after V lost 4 bases and J lost 4 bases. The germline CDR1 and CDR2 sequences are SGHDT and YYEEEE. CDR3 nucleotide sequence: TGTGCCAGCAGCCTGGACATGGGGACAGGGAAATTCACCGGGGAGCTGTTTTTT. Translating gives CASSLDMGTGKFTGELFF.

The V and J genes are TRBV16 and TRBJ2-2; D not certain. The V and J ends lost 4 bases and 2 bases respectively, with 5 bases between them. The germline CDR1 and CDR2 sequences are KGHSY and FQNENV. This CDR3 has 13 residues. CDR3: CASSLINTGELFF. The CDR3 region has the DNA TGTGCCAGCAGCCTTATTAACACCGGGGAGCTGTTTTTT.

DNA of the CDR3: TGTGCCGACAACCGGGGGGCGGGTCAGCCCCAGCATTTT. As protein: CADNRGAGQPQHF. The rearrangement links TRBV6-6 to TRBJ1-5; possibly TRBD1 for D (6 bases). Trimming pared 11 bases from V and 6 bases from J, leaving 17 bases between. The germline V gene has CDR1 MNHNY and CDR2 SVGAGI (reference sequence). This CDR3 is 13 amino acids long.

The chain employs TRBV2 and TRBJ2-3; weak D call: TRBD1 (6 bases). The germline gives CDR1 SNHLY, CDR2 FYNNEI. Trimming left V 4 bases short and J 2 bases short, with 7 bases between. This CDR3 has 13 residues. The CDR3 bases are TGTGCCAGCAGTGGGGACAACACAGATACGCAGTATTTT. It translates to CASSGDNTDTQYF.

V usage is TRBV7-2 and J usage is TRBJ1-2, with TRBD1 as a possible D gene (5 bases). This CDR3 comprises 16 residues. Trimming pared 5 bases from V and 2 bases from J, leaving 18 bases between. Germline V lookup: CDR1 SGHTA, CDR2 FQGNSA. Here the CDR3 reads CASSPRYRDGNYGYTF. CDR3 coding DNA: TGTGCCAGCAGCCCCCGCTACCGGGACGGGAACTATGGCTACACCTTC.

Only one count was recorded for this clone. J is TRBJ2-2 and V is TRBV20-1; D remains ambiguous. In germline, CDR1 is DFQATT, CDR2 SNEGSKA (reference sequence). Trimming shortened V by 0 bases and J by 9 bases, and 5 bases separated the two germline ends. The CDR3 has 11 residues. The CDR3 sequence: CSARERRELFF. Written as DNA, the CDR3 is TGCAGTGCTAGAGAACGTAGGGAGCTGTTTTTT.

The chain joins TRBV28 to TRBJ2-5, with no clear D. The V gene's germline CDR1 is MDHEN and CDR2 SYDVKM. The V end was cut by 6 bases, the J end by 0 bases, with 11 bases between. CDR3 length: 14 residues. The CDR3 sequence: CASSPPGYQETQYF. The CDR3 nucleotides are TGTGCCAGCAGCCCCCCGGGCTACCAAGAGACCCAGTACTTC.

This clone was observed a single time. The chain links TRBV6-5 to TRBJ2-1, with no clear D. CDR1 MNHEY and CDR2 SVGAGI come from the germline V gene. The CDR3 loop spans 13 amino acids. Trimming took 0 bases from V and 8 from J, leaving 8 bases between them. As DNA, the CDR3 is TGTGCCAGCAGTTACTCGATGGGCTATGAGCAGTTCTTC. It specifies CASSYSMGYEQFF.

This chain uses TRBV18 with TRBJ2-1; TRBD2 matches at 8 bases. Trimming removed 11 bases from V and 4 bases from J; junction bases left unmatched: 10. This CDR3 contains 14 residues. Per germline, CDR1 KGHSH and CDR2 LQKENI. CDR3 loop: CAGGPTSAYNEQFF. In DNA form, the CDR3 reads TGTGCCGGGGGGCCGACTAGCGCATACAATGAGCAGTTCTTC.

The chain couples TRBV21-1 to TRBJ2-2; the D call of TRBD1 is as the table states it, not checked on the DNA. TRBV21-1 is reported as a pseudogene. CDR3 length equals 16 residues. CDR3 protein: CASSPDREFNTGELFF. The CDR3 coding sequence is TGTGCCAGCAGCCCCGACAGGGAATTTAACACCGGGGAGCTGTTTTTT.